This T cell receptor (beta chain) was documented in a study of cytomegalovirus exposure and HLA in healthy donors. Study-wide results and limits: Later work found that TCR association rates differed between HLA loci; DRB1 had the most and HLA-C the fewest. Analyzed later, most CMV-associated TCR beta chains appeared HLA-restricted. TCR beta chains numbering under 200 were designated cytomegalovirus-associated.

The CDR3 covers 14 residues. Trimming cost V 3 bases and J 8 bases; bases outside gene matches: 3. Germline CDR1 is SGHTA and CDR2 is FQGNSA. The PCR was carried out with 60 Vbeta primers and 13 Jbeta primers. Only in-frame clones appear in the TCRdb table, and some are missing; sequencing was by immunoSEQ multiplex PCR. The table has about 100,000 clones, roughly 80% seen once; the top ten hold 9.6%. This clone has just a few counts. Its cognate antigen is unknown. The chain employs TRBV7-2 and TRBJ2-1; 11 bases are shared with TRBD2. The receptor was derived from a male donor in good health and CMV-seropositive. Sequenced material: PBMCs. CDR3 region: CASSLGLAADEQFF. CDR3 bases: TGTGCCAGCAGCTTGGGACTAGCGGCTGATGAGCAGTTCTTC.